The sequence of this T cell receptor (beta chain) was determined in a study of cytomegalovirus exposure and HLA in healthy donors. As to this clone: The antigen remains undetermined.

CDR1 and CDR2 from the germline V gene are SGHDN and FVKESK. This CDR3 is 15 amino acids long. Deletions cut 4 bases from V and 3 bases from J, with 16 bases between. Study-level points and caveats: In vitro confirmation showed a few CMV-associated chains to be CMV antigen specific. Researchers reported in a later analysis that common viral pathogens appeared linked to several top clusters.

In the PCR, 60 Vbeta and 13 Jbeta primers were used. Here immunoSEQ multiplex PCR was the method, and the copy in TCRdb shows in-frame clones only, minus some. The sample lists about 160,000 clones, 85% occurring once. The source is a young man in good health and CMV-seropositive. The genes are TRBV14 and TRBJ2-7; D is unclear. Specimen: PBMCs. CDR3 protein: CASSPMGAKHYEQYF. For the CDR3, the DNA is TGTGCCAGCAGCCCGATGGGCGCAAAACACTACGAGCAGTACTTC. The full variable domain, its missing parts supplied by reference TRBV14 and TRBJ2-7, is EAGVTQFPSHSVIEKGQTVTLRCDPISGHDNLYWYRRVMGKEIKFLLHFVKESKQDESGMPNNRFLAERTGGTYSTLKVQPAELEDSGVYFCASSPMGAKHYEQYFGPGTRLTVT.